The sample holds many counts of the clone carrying this T cell receptor (beta chain). Its antigen is unidentified. Study conclusions and caveats: Tumor Treg TCRs overlapped most with tumor naive CD4+ cells.

Naive CD4+ T cells were purified with Tregs depleted by CD25. Germline V gene lookup returns CDR1 DFQATT and CDR2 SNEGSKA (reference sequence). CDR3 length: 13 amino acids. Trimming removed 7 bases at V and 7 bases at J, with 17 bases between. TCRdb independently ran MiXCR on the 5' RACE reads; one entry per CDR3 protein. The data contain nearly 40,000 distinct CDR3 sequences, 18% of them seen just once; the ten biggest clones take up around 2.8%. The specimen sequenced was naive CD4+ T cells sorted from a lymph node. Subset described: naive CD4+ T cells, CD4+CD45RA+CD25-. The sequence was obtained from a female donor with breast cancer. This chain joins TRBV20-1 and TRBJ2-4, with D maybe TRBD1 (6 bases). Here the CDR3 reads CSGNRVMENIQYF. CDR3 bases: TGCAGTGGGAACAGGGTGATGGAGAACATTCAGTACTTC.